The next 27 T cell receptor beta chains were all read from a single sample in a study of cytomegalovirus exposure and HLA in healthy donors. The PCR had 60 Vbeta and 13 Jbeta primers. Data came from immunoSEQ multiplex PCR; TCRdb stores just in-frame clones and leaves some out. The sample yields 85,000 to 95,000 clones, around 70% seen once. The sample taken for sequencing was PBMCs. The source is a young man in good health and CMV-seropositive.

The CDR3 DNA sequence: TGTGCCAGCAGCTTAGTAGGACAGGGGATAGCTTTCTTT. Its protein is CASSLVGQGIAFF. This chain links TRBV7-9 with TRBJ1-1, with TRBD1 identical over 9 bases. CDR3 length: 13 amino acids. J was trimmed by 10 bases and V by 1 base; bases with no gene match: 4. Germline V CDR1 and CDR2: SEHNR, FQNEAQ (reference sequence).

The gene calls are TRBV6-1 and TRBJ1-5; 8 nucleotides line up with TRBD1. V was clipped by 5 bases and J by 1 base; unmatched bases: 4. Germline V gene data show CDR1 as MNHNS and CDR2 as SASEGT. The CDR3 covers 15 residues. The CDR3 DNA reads TGTGCCAGCAGTTTGGACAGGGCCAGCAATCAGCCCCAGCATTTT. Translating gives CASSLDRASNQPQHF.

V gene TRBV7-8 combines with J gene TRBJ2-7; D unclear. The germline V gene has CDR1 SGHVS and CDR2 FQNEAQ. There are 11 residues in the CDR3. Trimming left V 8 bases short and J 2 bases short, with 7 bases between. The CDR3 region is CASRLTYEQYF. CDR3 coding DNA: TGTGCCAGCCGACTCACCTACGAGCAGTACTTC. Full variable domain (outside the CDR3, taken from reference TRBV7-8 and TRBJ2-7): GAGVSQSPRYKVAKRGQDVALRCDPISGHVSLFWYQQALGQGPEFLTYFQNEAQLDKSGLPSDRFFAERPEGSVSTLKIQRTQQEDSAVYLCASRLTYEQYFGPGTRLTVT.

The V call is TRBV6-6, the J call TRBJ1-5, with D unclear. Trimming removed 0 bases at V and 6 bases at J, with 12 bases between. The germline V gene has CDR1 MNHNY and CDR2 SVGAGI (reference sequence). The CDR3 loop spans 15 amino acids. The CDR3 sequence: CASSYSGTGSQPQHF. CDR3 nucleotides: TGTGCCAGCAGTTACTCGGGAACGGGGAGTCAGCCCCAGCATTTT.

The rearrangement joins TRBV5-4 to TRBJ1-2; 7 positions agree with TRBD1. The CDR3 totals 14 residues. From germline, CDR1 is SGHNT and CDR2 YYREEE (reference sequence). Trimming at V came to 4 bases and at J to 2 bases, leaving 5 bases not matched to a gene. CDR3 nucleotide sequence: TGTGCCAGCAGCCCGGGGACAGCGAACTATGGCTACACCTTC. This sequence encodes CASSPGTANYGYTF.

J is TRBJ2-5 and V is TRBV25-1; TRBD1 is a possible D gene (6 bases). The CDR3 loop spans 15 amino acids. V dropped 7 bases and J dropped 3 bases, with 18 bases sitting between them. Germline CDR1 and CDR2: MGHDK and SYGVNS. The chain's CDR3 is CASTAPRGVEETQYF. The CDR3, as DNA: TGTGCCAGCACCGCCCCCAGGGGAGTGGAAGAGACCCAGTACTTC.

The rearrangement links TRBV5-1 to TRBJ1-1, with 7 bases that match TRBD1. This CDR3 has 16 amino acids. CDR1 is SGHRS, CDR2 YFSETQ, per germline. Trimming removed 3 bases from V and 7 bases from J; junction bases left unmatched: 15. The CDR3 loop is CASSSPFEGATREAFF. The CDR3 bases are TGCGCCAGCAGCTCCCCCTTCGAGGGGGCCACACGTGAAGCTTTCTTT.

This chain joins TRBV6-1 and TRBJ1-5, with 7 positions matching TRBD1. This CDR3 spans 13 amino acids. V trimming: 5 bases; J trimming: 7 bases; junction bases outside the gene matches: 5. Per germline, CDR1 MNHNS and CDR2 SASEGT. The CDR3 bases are TGTGCCAGCAGTTTCTCGGACAGGCAGCCCCAGCATTTT. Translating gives CASSFSDRQPQHF.

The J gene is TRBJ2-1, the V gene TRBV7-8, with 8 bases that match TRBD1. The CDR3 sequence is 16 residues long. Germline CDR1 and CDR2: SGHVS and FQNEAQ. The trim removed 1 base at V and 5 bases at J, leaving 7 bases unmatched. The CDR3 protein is CASSLGGRQGNNEQFF. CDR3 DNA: TGTGCCAGCAGCTTAGGGGGCCGACAGGGGAACAATGAGCAGTTCTTC. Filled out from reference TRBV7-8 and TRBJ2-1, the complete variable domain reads GAGVSQSPRYKVAKRGQDVALRCDPISGHVSLFWYQQALGQGPEFLTYFQNEAQLDKSGLPSDRFFAERPEGSVSTLKIQRTQQEDSAVYLCASSLGGRQGNNEQFFGPGTRLTVL.

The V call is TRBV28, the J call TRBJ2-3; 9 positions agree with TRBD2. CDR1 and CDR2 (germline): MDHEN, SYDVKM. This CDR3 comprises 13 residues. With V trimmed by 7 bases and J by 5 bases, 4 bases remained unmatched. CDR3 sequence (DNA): TGTGCCAGCAACGCGGGAGGGAGAGATACGCAGTATTTT. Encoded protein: CASNAGGRDTQYF.

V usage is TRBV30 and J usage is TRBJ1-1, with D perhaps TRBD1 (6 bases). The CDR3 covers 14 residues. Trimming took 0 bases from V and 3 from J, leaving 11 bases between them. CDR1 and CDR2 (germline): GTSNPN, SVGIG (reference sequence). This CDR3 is CAWSVGRGYTEAFF. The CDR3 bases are TGTGCCTGGAGTGTAGGAAGGGGGTACACTGAAGCTTTCTTT.

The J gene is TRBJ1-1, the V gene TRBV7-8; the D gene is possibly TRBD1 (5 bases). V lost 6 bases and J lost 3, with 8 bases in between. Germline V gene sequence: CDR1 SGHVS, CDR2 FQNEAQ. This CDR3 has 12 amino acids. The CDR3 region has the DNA TGTGCCAGCAGTCGGGGGGACACTGAAGCTTTCTTT. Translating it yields CASSRGDTEAFF.

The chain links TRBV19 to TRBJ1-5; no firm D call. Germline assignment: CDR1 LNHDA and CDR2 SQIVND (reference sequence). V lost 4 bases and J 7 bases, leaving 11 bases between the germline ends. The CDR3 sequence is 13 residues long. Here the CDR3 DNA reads TGTGCCAGTAGTACTTCAGTAATCCAGCCCCAGCATTTT. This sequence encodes CASSTSVIQPQHF.

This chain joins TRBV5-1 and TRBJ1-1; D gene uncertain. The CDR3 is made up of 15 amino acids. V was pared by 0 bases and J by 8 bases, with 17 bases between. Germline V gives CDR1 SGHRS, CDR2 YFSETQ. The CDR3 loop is CASSLVESKATEAFF. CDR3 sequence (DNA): TGCGCCAGCAGCTTGGTGGAATCGAAGGCGACAGAAGCTTTCTTT.

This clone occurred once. Here the CDR3 DNA reads TGTGCCACACAGGGGAGCTATAGCAATCAGCCCCAGCATTTT. Encoded protein: CATQGSYSNQPQHF. The rearrangement joins TRBV2 to TRBJ1-5; the match to TRBD1 covers 7 bases. The V and J ends lost 10 bases and 0 bases, in that order; junction bases with no gene match: 6. From germline, CDR1 is SNHLY and CDR2 FYNNEI. The CDR3 length is 14 residues.

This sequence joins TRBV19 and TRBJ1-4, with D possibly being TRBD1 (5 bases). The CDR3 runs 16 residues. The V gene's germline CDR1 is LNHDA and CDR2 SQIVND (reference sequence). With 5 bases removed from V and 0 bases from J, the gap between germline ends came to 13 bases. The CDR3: CASSLRGGATNEKLFF. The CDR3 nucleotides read TGTGCCAGTAGTCTCCGAGGAGGGGCAACTAATGAAAAACTGTTTTTT.

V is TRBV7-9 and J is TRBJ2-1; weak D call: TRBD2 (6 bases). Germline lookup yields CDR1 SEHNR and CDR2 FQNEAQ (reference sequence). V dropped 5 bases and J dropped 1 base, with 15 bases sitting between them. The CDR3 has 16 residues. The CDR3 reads CASSRGDGRSYNEQFF. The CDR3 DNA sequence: TGTGCCAGCAGCCGCGGGGATGGGCGGTCCTACAATGAGCAGTTCTTC.

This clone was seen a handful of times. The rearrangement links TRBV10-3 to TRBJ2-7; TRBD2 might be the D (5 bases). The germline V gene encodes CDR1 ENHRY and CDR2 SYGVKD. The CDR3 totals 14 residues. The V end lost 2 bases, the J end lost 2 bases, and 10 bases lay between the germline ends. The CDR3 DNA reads TGTGCCATCAGTGAGAAGGACTGGACCTACGAGCAGTACTTC. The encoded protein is CAISEKDWTYEQYF.

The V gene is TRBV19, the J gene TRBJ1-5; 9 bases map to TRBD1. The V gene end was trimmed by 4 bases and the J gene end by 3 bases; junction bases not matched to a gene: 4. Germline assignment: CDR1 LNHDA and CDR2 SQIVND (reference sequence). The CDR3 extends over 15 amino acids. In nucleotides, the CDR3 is TGTGCCAGTAGTAGTACAGGGGGCTCCAATCAGCCCCAGCATTTT. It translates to CASSSTGGSNQPQHF.

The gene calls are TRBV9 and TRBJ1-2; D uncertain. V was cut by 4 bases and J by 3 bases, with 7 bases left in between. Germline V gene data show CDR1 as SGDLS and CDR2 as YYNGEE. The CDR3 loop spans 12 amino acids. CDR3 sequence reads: CASSSGDYGYTF. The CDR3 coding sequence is TGTGCCAGCAGCTCCGGGGACTATGGCTACACCTTC.

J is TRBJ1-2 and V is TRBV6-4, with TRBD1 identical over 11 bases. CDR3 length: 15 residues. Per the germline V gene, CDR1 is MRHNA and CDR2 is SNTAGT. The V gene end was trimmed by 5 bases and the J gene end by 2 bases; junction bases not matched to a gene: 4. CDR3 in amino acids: CASSSGQGGNYGYTF. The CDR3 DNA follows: TGTGCCAGCAGTTCGGGACAGGGGGGCAACTATGGCTACACCTTC.

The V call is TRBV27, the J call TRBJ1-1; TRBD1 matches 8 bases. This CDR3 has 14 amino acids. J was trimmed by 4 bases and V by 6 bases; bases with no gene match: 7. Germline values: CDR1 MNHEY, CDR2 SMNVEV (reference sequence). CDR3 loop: CASSQTGVGTEAFF. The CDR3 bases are TGTGCCAGCAGCCAGACAGGGGTGGGCACTGAAGCTTTCTTT.

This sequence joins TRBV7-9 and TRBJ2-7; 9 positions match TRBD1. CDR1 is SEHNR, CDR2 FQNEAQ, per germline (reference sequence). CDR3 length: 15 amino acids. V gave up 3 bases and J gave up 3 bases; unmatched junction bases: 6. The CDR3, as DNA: TGTGCCAGCAGCTTGCCCACAGGGGGCGGCTACGAGCAGTACTTC. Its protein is CASSLPTGGGYEQYF.

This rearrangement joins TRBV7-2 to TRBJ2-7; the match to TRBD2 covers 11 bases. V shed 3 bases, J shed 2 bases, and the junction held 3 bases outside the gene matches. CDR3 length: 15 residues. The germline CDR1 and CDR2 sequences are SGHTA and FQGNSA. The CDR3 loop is CASSFTSGSTYEQYF. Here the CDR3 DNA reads TGTGCCAGCAGCTTCACTAGCGGGAGTACCTACGAGCAGTACTTC.

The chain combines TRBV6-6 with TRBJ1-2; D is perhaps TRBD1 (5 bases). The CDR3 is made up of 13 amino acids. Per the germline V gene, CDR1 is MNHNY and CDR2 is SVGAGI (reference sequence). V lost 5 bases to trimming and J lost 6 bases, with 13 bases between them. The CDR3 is CASSLQTDDGYTF. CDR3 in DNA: TGTGCCAGCAGTCTCCAGACAGACGATGGCTACACCTTC.

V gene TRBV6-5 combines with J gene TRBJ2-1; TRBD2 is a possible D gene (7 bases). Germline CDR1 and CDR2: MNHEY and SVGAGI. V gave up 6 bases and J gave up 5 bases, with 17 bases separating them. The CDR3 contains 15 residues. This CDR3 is CASSRRGGQHNEQFF. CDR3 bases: TGTGCCAGCAGCCGGAGGGGGGGCCAGCACAATGAGCAGTTCTTC.

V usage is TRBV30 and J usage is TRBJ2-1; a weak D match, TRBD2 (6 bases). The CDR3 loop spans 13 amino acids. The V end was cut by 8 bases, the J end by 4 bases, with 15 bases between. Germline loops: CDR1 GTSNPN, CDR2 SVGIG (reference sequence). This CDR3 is CARIEAGYNEQFF. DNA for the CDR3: TGTGCCCGGATAGAGGCGGGATACAATGAGCAGTTCTTC.